This TCR beta chain was obtained from a study of identical twins. Germline V gives CDR1 SGHRS, CDR2 YFSETQ. The CDR3 totals 13 residues. Between the trimmed V and J ends, which lost 4 bases and 11 bases, there was a span of 18 bases. This clonotype was counted only a few times. MiXCR, applied by TCRdb to the 5' RACE reads, yields one record per CDR3 protein. Here the sample spans some 1,600,000 distinct CDR3 sequences, about 32% being singletons. The TCR originated in a newborn girl in good health. The chain recombines TRBV5-1 with TRBJ2-5; D is perhaps TRBD2 (6 bases). What was sequenced was cord blood. Here the CDR3 reads CASSTGTATFQYF. CDR3 in DNA: TGCGCCAGCAGCACCGGGACTGCCACTTTTCAGTACTTC.